One sample yielded the 18 T cell receptor beta chains listed below, sequenced in a study of blood T cells in healthy people across ages. The second PCR ran roughly 6 to 11 cycles with a sample-barcoded 5' primer and J-beta primers. TCRdb processed the 5' RACE reads anew with MiXCR; each CDR3 protein has one entry. The table includes hundreds of thousands of distinct CDR3 sequences, roughly 44% detected once. Sample: blood. These receptors all stem from a man in his sixties in good health.

V and J are TRBV27 and TRBJ2-5; 12 bases line up with TRBD1. Germline V CDR1 and CDR2: MNHEY, SMNVEV (reference sequence). Trimming took 4 bases from V and 11 from J; bases not matched to a gene: 14. The CDR3 covers 16 residues. CDR3 amino acids: CASSSPGQGANNEQYF. In nucleotides, the CDR3 is TGTGCCAGCAGTTCCCCGGGACAGGGGGCAAACAATGAGCAGTACTTC.

The chain combines TRBV5-1 with TRBJ2-2, with TRBD1 identical over 8 bases. The CDR3 is 15 amino acids. In germline, CDR1 is SGHRS, CDR2 YFSETQ. V dropped 3 bases and J dropped 5; count of bases not matched to a gene: 6. CDR3 residues: CASSSQGALTGELFF. The CDR3 nucleotides are TGCGCCAGCAGCTCGCAGGGGGCGCTTACCGGGGAGCTGTTTTTT.

This clonotype has at least ten counts. The rearrangement links TRBV11-3 to TRBJ2-3, with unresolved D. V dropped 8 bases and J dropped 2 bases, with 5 bases sitting between them. Germline-derived CDR1 and CDR2 are SGHNT and YENEEA. The CDR3 runs to 11 residues. This CDR3 is CASRATDTQYF. The CDR3, as DNA: TGTGCCAGCCGAGCCACAGATACGCAGTATTTT.

J is TRBJ1-2 and V is TRBV20-1; a weak D match, TRBD1 (5 bases). V was clipped by 2 bases and J by 5 bases, with 9 bases between them. CDR1 is DFQATT and CDR2 is SNEGSKA in the germline V gene (reference sequence). There are 12 residues in the CDR3. Here the CDR3 reads CSARPPGYGYTF. For the CDR3, the DNA is TGCAGTGCTAGACCTCCAGGGTATGGCTACACCTTC.

The V call is TRBV5-1, the J call TRBJ2-3; 9 nucleotides align to TRBD2. CDR1 and CDR2 from the germline V gene are SGHRS and YFSETQ. This CDR3 contains 16 residues. V was clipped by 4 bases and J by 4 bases; unmatched bases: 10. The CDR3 loop is CASSPGASGVSDTQYF. In DNA form, the CDR3 reads TGCGCCAGCAGCCCTGGGGCTAGCGGGGTCTCAGATACGCAGTATTTT.

This chain joins TRBV5-1 and TRBJ2-6; unclear D gene. V was trimmed by 3 bases and J by 0 bases, leaving 4 bases between them. The V gene's germline CDR1 is SGHRS and CDR2 YFSETQ. CDR3 length: 14 residues. CDR3 in DNA: TGCGCCAGCAGCTACCCCTCTGGGGCCAACGTCCTGACTTTC. Translating it yields CASSYPSGANVLTF.

CDR3 sequence: CSARGPHNEQYF. The CDR3 DNA reads TGCAGTGCTAGAGGACCGCACAATGAGCAGTACTTC. The J gene is TRBJ2-5, the V gene TRBV20-1; D unresolved. The CDR3 contains 12 residues. Germline assignment: CDR1 DFQATT and CDR2 SNEGSKA (reference sequence). The ends were cut back, 1 base at V and 11 bases at J, with 14 bases in the middle.

The CDR3 DNA reads TGTGCCAGCAGCACCGAGGGAAACACCATATATTTT. Its translation: CASSTEGNTIYF. The genes are TRBV7-9 and TRBJ1-3; D not resolved. The CDR3 contains 12 residues. Looked up from germline, CDR1 is SEHNR and CDR2 is FQNEAQ (reference sequence). V lost 5 bases, J lost 4 bases, and 6 bases lay in between.

This clonotype was detected only once. The genes are TRBV7-3 and TRBJ2-5; D not certain. V dropped 3 bases and J dropped 11 bases, with 19 bases sitting between them. The CDR3 is made up of 14 amino acids. Germline-derived CDR1 and CDR2 are SGHTA and FQGTGA. CDR3 sequence (DNA): TGTGCCAGCAGCTTGGGTCCAGAGAGCAATGAGCAGTACTTC. It translates to CASSLGPESNEQYF.

The chain's CDR3 is CASSYRKTGRYYTF. The CDR3 DNA is TGTGCCAGCAGTTACAGGAAGACAGGGAGATACTACACCTTC. The gene calls are TRBV6-2 or TRBV6-3 and TRBJ1-2, with 7 bases matching TRBD1. CDR3 size: 14 residues. After removal of 2 bases from V and 10 bases from J, the junction contained 10 bases not matched to a gene. Germline CDR1 and CDR2: MNHEY and SVGEGT.

Concerning this clonotype: This may arise from a read error, as a much more abundant clone is one base away. The chain recombines TRBV20-1 with TRBJ2-1; D remains unclear. This CDR3 spans 13 amino acids. V was shortened by 4 bases and J by 7 bases, with 14 bases between the two germline ends. Germline values: CDR1 DFQATT, CDR2 SNEGSKA (reference sequence). DNA for the CDR3: TGCAGTGCTACCGGCCATCCGGATAATGAGCAGTTCTTC. Translating gives CSATGHPDNEQFF.

The rearrangement joins TRBV4-1 to TRBJ1-6, with D perhaps TRBD1 (5 bases). V lost 3 bases and J 9 bases, leaving 12 bases between the germline ends. Germline lookup yields CDR1 MGHRA and CDR2 YSYEKL. The CDR3 runs 14 residues. CDR3 nucleotides: TGCGCCAGCAGCCAGGGGGGGACCTTTTCACCCCTCCACTTT. This translates into CASSQGGTFSPLHF.

In its sample, this clonotype was seen a few times. CDR3: CASSFLAGGLDNEQFF. The CDR3 DNA is TGTGCCAGCAGCTTCCTAGCGGGGGGGCTAGACAATGAGCAGTTCTTC. V and J are TRBV11-2 and TRBJ2-1; TRBD2 aligns across 12 bases. CDR1 and CDR2 from the germline V gene are SGHAT and FQNNGV. This CDR3 comprises 16 residues. J gave up 5 bases and V 3 bases, and 5 bases lay outside the gene matches.

CDR3 protein: CASSSGTGPEAFF. DNA of the CDR3: TGCGCCAGCAGCTCAGGCACGGGGCCCGAAGCTTTCTTT. The V and J genes are TRBV5-1 and TRBJ1-1; TRBD1 is a possible D gene (5 bases). Germline assignment: CDR1 SGHRS and CDR2 YFSETQ. CDR3 length equals 13 residues. Trimming left V 3 bases short and J 8 bases short, with 14 bases between.

This clonotype ranks as medium-sized (0.01 to 0.1%). The CDR3 sequence is CASSTEYRVATEAFF. In DNA, the CDR3 is TGTGCCAGCAGTACAGAGTACAGGGTCGCCACTGAAGCTTTCTTT. The chain has TRBV6-5 and TRBJ1-1; D may be TRBD1 (6 bases). This CDR3 has 15 residues. The V gene lost 5 bases and the J gene lost 4 bases, with 17 bases spanning the gap. Germline V gene data show CDR1 as MNHEY and CDR2 as SVGAGI.

This clonotype showed up many times. The V and J genes are TRBV29-1 and TRBJ2-1; 7 bases map to TRBD2. The V gene's germline CDR1 is SQVTM and CDR2 ANQGSEA. CDR3 length equals 14 residues. The V and J ends lost 7 bases and 4 bases, in that order; junction bases with no gene match: 10. This chain's CDR3 is CSGSGTTTYNEQFF. As DNA, the CDR3 is TGCAGCGGATCCGGGACTACCACGTACAATGAGCAGTTCTTC.

CDR3 DNA sequence: TGCGCCAGCAGCCTGCAGGGCTCCGGGCCTCGCGAGCAGTACTTC. The encoded protein is CASSLQGSGPREQYF. The chain carries TRBV5-1 and TRBJ2-7; D might be TRBD1 (5 bases). V lost 4 bases, J lost 6 bases, and 20 bases lay in between. From germline, CDR1 is SGHRS and CDR2 YFSETQ. The CDR3 spans 15 residues.

The chain has TRBV6-2 or TRBV6-3 and TRBJ2-4, with D possibly being TRBD2 (5 bases). The J call is doubtful: the DNA matches TRBJ2-7 better. The CDR3 spans 14 residues. Germline CDR1 MNHEY, CDR2 SVGEGT. The CDR3 region is CASRGWTDSLEQYF. In nucleotides, the CDR3 is TGTGCCAGCAGAGGATGGACGGACTCCCTCGAGCAGTACTTC.